This T cell receptor (beta chain) was recovered during a study of regulatory dendritic cells for organ transplantation. TCRdb's copy holds only in-frame clones and misses some; the assay was immunoSEQ multiplex PCR. The table records roughly 12,000 clones, roughly 91% of them present only once. Allogeneic regulatory or mature dendritic cells were co-cultured for under six days with CFSE-labeled sorted T cells at 1:10. Study-level points and caveats: Naive T cells showed high diversity, memory cells less, memory CD8+ least.

Concerning this clone: Antigen unknown.

Trimming at V came to 5 bases and at J to 6 bases, leaving 1 base not matched to a gene. The CDR3 covers 13 residues. Germline V gives CDR1 MNHEY, CDR2 SVGAGI. Material: naive CD8+ T cells from blood cultured with regulatory dendritic cells. Indicated subset: CD45RA+ naive T cells. This sequence was found in a human donor in good health. V and J are TRBV6-5 and TRBJ2-2; TRBD1 agrees at 9 bases. The CDR3 spells CASSTGGPGELFF. CDR3 sequence (DNA): TGTGCCAGCAGTACAGGGGGCCCCGGGGAGCTGTTTTTT.